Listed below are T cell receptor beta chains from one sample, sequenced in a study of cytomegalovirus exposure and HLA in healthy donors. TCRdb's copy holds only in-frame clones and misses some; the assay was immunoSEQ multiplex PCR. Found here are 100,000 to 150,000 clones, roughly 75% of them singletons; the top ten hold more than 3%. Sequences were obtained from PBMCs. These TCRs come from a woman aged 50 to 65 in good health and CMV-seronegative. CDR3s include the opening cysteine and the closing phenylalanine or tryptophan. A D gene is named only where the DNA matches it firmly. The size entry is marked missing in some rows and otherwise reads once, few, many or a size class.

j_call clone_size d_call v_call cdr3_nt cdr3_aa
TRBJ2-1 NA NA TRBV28 TGTGCCAGCAGCCTAGGGACTGACATCTTCCTACCCAATGAGCAGTTCTTC CASSLGTDIFLPNEQFF
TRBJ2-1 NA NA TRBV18 TGTGCCAGCTCACCACCGTCTCAGTTATACAATGAGCAGTTCTTC CASSPPSQLYNEQFF
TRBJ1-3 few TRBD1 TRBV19 TGTGCCAGTAGTACGCCACGGGCAGGGGGCATTGGAAACACCATATATTTT CASSTPRAGGIGNTIYF
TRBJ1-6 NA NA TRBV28 TGTGCCAGCAGTTTCCTCTCACAGACACCCCTCCACTTT CASSFLSQTPLHF
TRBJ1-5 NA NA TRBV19 TGTGCCACCACGGCGGGGCCGGATCAGCCCCAGCATTTT CATTAGPDQPQHF
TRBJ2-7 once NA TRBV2 TGTGCCAGCAGCCTAGACGAGCAGTACTTC CASSLDEQYF
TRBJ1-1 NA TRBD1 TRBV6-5 TGTGCCAGCAGTTCCCTAACGACAGGGGTGTCTGAAGCTTTCTTT CASSSLTTGVSEAFF
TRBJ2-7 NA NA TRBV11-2 TGTGCCAGCAGCTTCATAAGCTTCCGGTGGGAGCAGTACTTC CASSFISFRWEQYF
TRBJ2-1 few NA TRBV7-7 TGTGCTAGCAGCTTAGCGCTCGGAGATGAGCAGTTCTTC CASSLALGDEQFF
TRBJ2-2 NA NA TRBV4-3 TGCGCCAGCAGCCAAGGTAGGCGCGGGAACGTCGGGGAGCTGTTTTTT CASSQGRRGNVGELFF
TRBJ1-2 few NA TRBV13 TGTGCCAGCAGCTTAGGTAGTTCCTATGGCTACACCTTC CASSLGSSYGYTF
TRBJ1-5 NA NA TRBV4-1 TGCGCCAGCAGCCAAGAACGGGGTAATCAGCCCCAGCATTTT CASSQERGNQPQHF
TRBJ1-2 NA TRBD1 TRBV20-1 TGCAGTGCTTTCCGACAGGGTGGCTACACCTTC CSAFRQGGYTF
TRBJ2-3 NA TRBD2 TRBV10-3 TGTGCCATTCGAGGGACTAGCGGCACAGATACGCAGTATTTT CAIRGTSGTDTQYF
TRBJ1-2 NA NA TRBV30 TGTGCCTGGAGTGAGGGGGTCGGCTACACCTTC CAWSEGVGYTF
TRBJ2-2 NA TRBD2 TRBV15 TGTGCCACCAGCAGAGCCGAGCGGGGTGTCACCGGGGAGCTGTTTTTT CATSRAERGVTGELFF
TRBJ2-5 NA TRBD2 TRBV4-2 TGTGCCAGCCGGGCTGGCGGGAGAGAACAAGAGACCCAGTACTTC CASRAGGREQETQYF
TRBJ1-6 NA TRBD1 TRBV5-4 TGTGCCAGCAGCGGGGGACAGGGTGGAACACCCCTCCACTTT CASSGGQGGTPLHF
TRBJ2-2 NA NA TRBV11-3 TGTGCCAGCAGCTCAGGGAACGGGGAGCTGTTTTTT CASSSGNGELFF
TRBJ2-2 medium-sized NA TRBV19 TGTGCCAGTAGTCAGTTCGCGGGGAACACCGGGGAGCTGTTTTTT CASSQFAGNTGELFF
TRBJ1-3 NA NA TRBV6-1 TGTGCCAGCAGTAGCGGAAACGGGGGAAACACCATATATTTT CASSSGNGGNTIYF
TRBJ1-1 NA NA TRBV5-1 TGCGCCGACTTCATTGCGAACACTGAAGCTTTCTTT CADFIANTEAFF
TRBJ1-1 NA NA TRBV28 TGTGCCAGCAGTTTATTCTCTCTGAACACTGAAGCTTTCTTT CASSLFSLNTEAFF